Below are 6 T cell receptor beta chains sequenced from a single sample in a study of cytomegalovirus exposure and HLA in healthy donors. This PCR relied on a set of 60 Vbeta primers and 13 Jbeta primers. Data came from immunoSEQ multiplex PCR; TCRdb stores just in-frame clones and leaves some out. The top ten hold about 3.6% of the sample, which has 85,000 to 100,000 clones, about 80% seen once. Sample: PBMCs. These receptors were taken from a male donor in good health and CMV-seropositive.

The chain couples TRBV5-4 to TRBJ1-4; D is undetermined. The CDR3 consists of 14 residues. Germline CDR1 reads SGHNT; CDR2 reads YYREEE (reference sequence). V lost 4 bases, J lost 3 bases, and 10 bases lay in between. The CDR3 region has the DNA TGTGCCAGCAGCGCAACAGATTCTAATGAAAAACTGTTTTTT. Translated, it gives CASSATDSNEKLFF.

The DNA for the CDR3 is TGCGCCAGCAGCCATGCAGCGGAAGGGGGCTATGGCTACACCTTC. Amino acid sequence: CASSHAAEGGYGYTF. This chain connects TRBV4-3 to TRBJ1-2; tentative D call: TRBD1 (6 bases). From germline, CDR1 is LGHNA and CDR2 YSLEER. The CDR3 covers 15 residues. V was cut by 3 bases and J by 4 bases, with 15 bases left in between.

V is TRBV6-1 and J is TRBJ1-1; a weak D match, TRBD1 (5 bases). The germline V gene encodes CDR1 MNHNS and CDR2 SASEGT. Trimming removed 11 bases at V and 4 bases at J, with 20 bases between. The CDR3 consists of 14 residues. DNA of the CDR3: TGTGCCTCCCTTGTGCCGGGGGTGGGCACTGAAGCTTTCTTT. Amino acid sequence: CASLVPGVGTEAFF.

This chain uses TRBV28 with TRBJ1-6; 11 nucleotides agree with TRBD1. After removal of 5 bases from V and 0 bases from J, the junction contained 12 bases not matched to a gene. CDR1 and CDR2 from the germline V gene are MDHEN and SYDVKM. The CDR3 is 20 amino acids. The CDR3 nucleotides read TGTGCCAGCAGTCCAGGGACAGGGGGGACCGAAAGCTCCTATAATTCACCCCTCCACTTT. Its translation is CASSPGTGGTESSYNSPLHF.

This chain joins TRBV6-6 and TRBJ1-2; 10 bases fit TRBD1. Germline trimming cut 6 bases from V and 8 bases from J; bases unmatched to any gene: 15. Germline CDR1 and CDR2: MNHNY and SVGAGI (reference sequence). The CDR3 has 16 amino acids. DNA for the CDR3: TGTGCCAGCAGCTTGGACAGGGGGGCTAGCCTACTAGGCTACACCTTC. Translated, it gives CASSLDRGASLLGYTF.

The chain employs TRBV5-6 and TRBJ1-3; D gene ambiguous. Germline V gene lookup returns CDR1 SGHDT and CDR2 YYEEEE. V lost 2 bases and J lost 4, with 10 bases in between. The CDR3 is made up of 14 amino acids. CDR3 in DNA: TGTGCCAGCAGCTTAGGAGGAGGGGGAAACACCATATATTTT. It yields the protein CASSLGGGGNTIYF.